This TCR beta chain was identified in a study of T cell responses to AZD1222 COVID-19 vaccine. Repertoires were generated with immunoSEQ multiplex PCR, while TCRdb's copy carries only in-frame clones and drops some. Of 110,000 to 150,000 clones in the sample, about 90% were seen once. The clonotype was recovered from an adult in good health. The sample was peripheral blood, taken on day 0 of AZD1222 vaccination.

CDR3 coding DNA: TGTGCCAGCAGCTACCGGACAGGGGCCTACGAGCAGTACTTC. It translates to CASSYRTGAYEQYF. The V call is TRBV5-4, the J call TRBJ2-7, with 9 bases aligning to TRBD1. The CDR3 sequence is 14 residues long. Germline lookup yields CDR1 SGHNT and CDR2 YYREEE (reference sequence). The ends lost 3 bases at V and 2 bases at J; junction bases unmatched: 3.